The present T cell receptor beta chain was sequenced within a study of cytomegalovirus exposure and HLA in healthy donors. The PCR was carried out with 60 Vbeta primers and 13 Jbeta primers. Sequencing was performed with immunoSEQ multiplex PCR; in TCRdb, only in-frame clones are kept and a portion is missing. The sample lists roughly 80,000 clones, approximately 84% seen once, with 2.4% in the top ten. The sample taken for sequencing was PBMCs. The sequence was collected from a woman in her fifties or sixties in good health and CMV-seronegative.

CDR3 loop: CASSPRGIWEETQYF. CDR3 bases: TGTGCCAGCTCACCCCGCGGGATATGGGAAGAGACCCAGTACTTC. The rearrangement joins TRBV18 to TRBJ2-5; possibly TRBD2 for D (6 bases). Trimming took off 3 bases at V and 3 bases at J, with 14 bases between the two ends. The CDR3 runs to 15 residues. Germline values: CDR1 KGHSH, CDR2 LQKENI.